This entry lists 9 T cell receptor beta chains sequenced from one sample in a study of CD8 T cells in ankylosing spondylitis. For these receptors, no antigen is known. The study, taken as a whole, reports: Seemingly characteristic of ankylosing spondylitis blood was a TCR beta motif consisting of several highly homologous variants.

TCRdb reprocessed the 5' RACE reads via MiXCR and lists one record per CDR3 protein. The sample lists around 540,000 distinct CDR3 sequences, about 12% occurring once. The sequenced material came from blood, either unsorted or a sorted T cell fraction (not recorded which). The receptors shown here come from a male donor with ankylosing spondylitis.

This rearrangement joins TRBV27 to TRBJ2-4; a weak D match, TRBD1 (5 bases). V was cut by 5 bases and J by 9 bases, with 14 bases left in between. The CDR3 has 13 residues. Germline CDR1 reads MNHEY; CDR2 reads SMNVEV (reference sequence). In nucleotides, the CDR3 is TGTGCCAGCAGTGTGTCAGGGATAAGCATTCAGTACTTC. Its protein product is CASSVSGISIQYF.

This clonotype was observed a few times. This rearrangement joins TRBV12-3 or TRBV12-4 to TRBJ2-3, with 11 bases lining up with TRBD2. V lost 5 bases, J lost 3 bases, and 7 bases stayed unmatched. This CDR3 is 16 amino acids long. The CDR3 region is CASSRGTSGVTDTQYF. The CDR3 DNA is TGTGCCAGCAGTCGGGGGACTAGCGGAGTAACAGATACGCAGTATTTT.

This clonotype occurred a few times. The chain couples TRBV11-2 to TRBJ2-5; weak D call: TRBD1 (5 bases). V lost 2 bases and J 4 bases, leaving 11 bases between the germline ends. This CDR3 spans 14 amino acids. CDR1 is SGHAT, CDR2 FQNNGV, per germline. CDR3 loop: CASSLIPRGETQYF. In DNA, the CDR3 is TGTGCCAGCAGCTTAATCCCAAGGGGAGAGACCCAGTACTTC.

This clonotype appeared many times. The CDR3 DNA reads as TGTGCCAGCCGCTTACTAGCGGGAGGGTCAGATACGCAGTATTTT. Translating it yields CASRLLAGGSDTQYF. This rearrangement joins TRBV12-3 or TRBV12-4 to TRBJ2-3, with TRBD2 identical over 13 bases. This CDR3 has 15 amino acids. J was trimmed by 4 bases and V by 8 bases; bases with no gene match: 6.

This clonotype was recorded a few times. The chain is built from TRBV20-1 and TRBJ1-2; the match to TRBD1 covers 7 bases. The CDR3 contains 12 residues. From germline, CDR1 is DFQATT and CDR2 SNEGSKA (reference sequence). The V and J ends lost 5 bases and 3 bases, in that order; junction bases with no gene match: 3. The CDR3 nucleotides are TGCAGTGCTCCTACAGGGGACTATGGCTACACCTTC. It specifies CSAPTGDYGYTF.

This clonotype has just a few counts. This chain joins TRBV20-1 and TRBJ2-1, with D perhaps matching TRBD1 or TRBD2 (5 bases each). The CDR3 length is 18 residues. Germline assignment: CDR1 DFQATT and CDR2 SNEGSKA (reference sequence). Trimming shortened V by 8 bases and J by 0 bases, and 26 bases separated the two germline ends. The CDR3 bases are TGCAGTTCCACGGACCGGCAGGGTGTAACTAGCTCCTACAATGAGCAGTTCTTC. Its translation is CSSTDRQGVTSSYNEQFF.

This clonotype occurred many times. V gene TRBV15 combines with J gene TRBJ2-7; D not certain. The germline V gene has CDR1 LNHNV and CDR2 YYDKDF (reference sequence). CDR3 size: 13 residues. The ends were cut back, 0 bases at V and 1 base at J, with 4 bases in the middle. CDR3 DNA sequence: TGTGCCACCAGCAGAGATGAATCCTACGAGCAGTACGTC. Translating it yields CATSRDESYEQYV.

There are a few counts of this clonotype. This chain links TRBV7-6 with TRBJ1-3, with D maybe TRBD1 (5 bases). Germline V gene lookup returns CDR1 SGHVS and CDR2 FNYEAQ. Trimming stripped 5 bases from V and 3 bases from J, with 17 bases between. The CDR3 runs 16 residues. The CDR3 here is CASSPNQGSYGNTIYF. The CDR3 nucleotides read TGTGCCAGCAGCCCCAACCAGGGCTCTTATGGAAACACCATATATTTT.

V usage is TRBV5-6 and J usage is TRBJ2-2; D unresolved. The ends were cut back, 6 bases at V and 4 bases at J, with 19 bases in the middle. Germline assignment: CDR1 SGHDT and CDR2 YYEEEE. This CDR3 is built from 16 residues. The CDR3 region is CASKLGRYEITGELFF. As DNA, the CDR3 is TGTGCCAGCAAGCTGGGCCGTTACGAAATCACCGGGGAGCTGTTTTTT.